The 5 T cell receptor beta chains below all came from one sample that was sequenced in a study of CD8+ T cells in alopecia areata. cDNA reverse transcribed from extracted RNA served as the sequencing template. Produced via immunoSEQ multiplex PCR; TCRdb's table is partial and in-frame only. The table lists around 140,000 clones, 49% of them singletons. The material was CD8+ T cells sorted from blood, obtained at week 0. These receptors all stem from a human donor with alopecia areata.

The CDR3 is CASSYWTWIVSETQYF. The DNA for the CDR3 is TGTGCCAGCAGCTACTGGACGTGGATCGTCAGTGAGACCCAGTACTTC. The rearrangement joins TRBV11-2 to TRBJ2-5; D is uncertain. Trimming left V 4 bases short and J 5 bases short, with 20 bases between. The germline V gene encodes CDR1 SGHAT and CDR2 FQNNGV. The CDR3 consists of 16 residues.

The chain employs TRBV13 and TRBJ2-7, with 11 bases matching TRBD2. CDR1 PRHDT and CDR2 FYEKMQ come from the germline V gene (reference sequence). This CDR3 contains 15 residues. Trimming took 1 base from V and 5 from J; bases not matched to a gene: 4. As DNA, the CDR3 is TGTGCCAGCAGCTTAGAGCTTAGCGGGGGGGACGAGCAGTACTTC. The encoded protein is CASSLELSGGDEQYF.

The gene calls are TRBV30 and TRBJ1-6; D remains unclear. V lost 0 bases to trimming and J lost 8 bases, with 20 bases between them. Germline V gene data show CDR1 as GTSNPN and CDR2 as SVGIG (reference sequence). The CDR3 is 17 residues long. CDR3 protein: CAWSVPIPRHTDSPLHF. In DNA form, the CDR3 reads TGTGCCTGGAGTGTACCCATCCCCAGGCATACCGATTCACCCCTCCACTTT.

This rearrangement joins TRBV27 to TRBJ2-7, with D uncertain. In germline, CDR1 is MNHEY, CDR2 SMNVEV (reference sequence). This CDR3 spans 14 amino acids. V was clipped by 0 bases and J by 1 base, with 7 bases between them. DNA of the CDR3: TGTGCCAGCAGTTTATCGGTCAGTTCCTACGAGCAGTACTTC. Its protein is CASSLSVSSYEQYF.

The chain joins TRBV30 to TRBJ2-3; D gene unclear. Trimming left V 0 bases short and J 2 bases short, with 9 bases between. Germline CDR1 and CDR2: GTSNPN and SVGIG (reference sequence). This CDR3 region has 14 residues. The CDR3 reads CAWSVGRITDTQYF. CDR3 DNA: TGTGCCTGGAGTGTAGGGCGGATCACAGATACGCAGTATTTT. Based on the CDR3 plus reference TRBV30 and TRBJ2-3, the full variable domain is SQTIHQWPATLVQPVGSPLSLECTVEGTSNPNLYWYRQAAGRGLQLLFYSVGIGQISSEVPQNLSASRPQDRQFILSSKKLLLSDSGFYLCAWSVGRITDTQYFGPGTRLTVL.